One sample yielded the 32 T cell receptor beta chains listed below, sequenced in a study of cytomegalovirus exposure and HLA in healthy donors. PCR was performed using 60 Vbeta and 13 Jbeta primers. The method was immunoSEQ multiplex PCR; TCRdb's version includes in-frame clones alone and lacks a portion of them. The sample yields over 85,000 clones, roughly 73% seen once. What was sequenced was PBMCs. These receptors all come from a woman in her thirties or forties in good health and CMV-seronegative.

The V and J genes are TRBV10-3 and TRBJ1-2; D not certain. Trimming left V 10 bases short and J 5 bases short, with 20 bases between. Germline CDR1 is ENHRY and CDR2 is SYGVKD. This CDR3 has 14 amino acids. CDR3 in DNA: TGTGCCAAGGCCCGGGAGTTCGCGTATTATGGCTACACCTTC. Its translation is CAKAREFAYYGYTF.

V usage is TRBV29-1 and J usage is TRBJ2-7; D ambiguous. CDR3 size: 12 residues. Trimming cost V 6 bases and J 3 bases, with 12 bases left between them. Germline-derived CDR1 and CDR2 are SQVTM and ANQGSEA. The CDR3 DNA follows: TGCAGCGTCCGAGACACCATCTACGAGCAGTACTTC. This encodes CSVRDTIYEQYF.

This clone was found once. This rearrangement joins TRBV6-5 to TRBJ1-3, with D hard to call. Germline lookup yields CDR1 MNHEY and CDR2 SVGAGI. The CDR3 is 14 residues long. Trimming cost V 1 base and J 4 bases, with 8 bases left between them. The CDR3 coding sequence is TGTGCCAGCAGTTACTTGGGCGAAGGAAACACCATATATTTT. Its translation: CASSYLGEGNTIYF.

The V call is TRBV9, the J call TRBJ2-1; perhaps TRBD2 as D (6 bases). The germline V gene encodes CDR1 SGDLS and CDR2 YYNGEE. This CDR3 is 15 amino acids long. The V and J ends lost 3 bases and 3 bases respectively, with 13 bases between them. The CDR3 reads CASSGPWEVYNEQFF. The CDR3 nucleotides are TGTGCCAGCAGCGGGCCATGGGAGGTCTACAATGAGCAGTTCTTC.

V gene TRBV28 combines with J gene TRBJ1-1; no firm D call. This CDR3 region has 14 residues. Germline V gives CDR1 MDHEN, CDR2 SYDVKM. V lost 4 bases and J 6 bases, leaving 15 bases between the germline ends. The CDR3 coding sequence is TGTGCCAGCAGTTATATTCTGATTCGGTCTGAAGCTTTCTTT. This encodes CASSYILIRSEAFF.

The chain employs TRBV6-1 and TRBJ2-1, with 11 positions matching TRBD1. CDR3 size: 15 residues. The V gene end was trimmed by 7 bases and the J gene end by 7 bases; junction bases not matched to a gene: 9. Germline V gives CDR1 MNHNS, CDR2 SASEGT. The CDR3, as DNA: TGTGCCAGCAACTCCGGGACAGGGGGAGATAATGAGCAGTTCTTC. Translated: CASNSGTGGDNEQFF.

This clone was seen only a few times. The chain couples TRBV4-3 to TRBJ1-4, with D possibly being TRBD1 (6 bases). Between the trimmed V and J ends, which lost 3 bases and 7 bases, there was a span of 21 bases. The CDR3 has 17 amino acids. The germline V gene encodes CDR1 LGHNA and CDR2 YSLEER. The CDR3 DNA follows: TGCGCCAGCAGCCAGGGCGGGGGGGGCAAAGATCGTGAAAAACTGTTTTTT. Its protein is CASSQGGGGKDREKLFF.

The chain employs TRBV4-2 and TRBJ2-3, with a weak D call TRBD1 (6 bases). Germline CDR1 is LGHNA and CDR2 is YNFKEQ. This CDR3 spans 16 amino acids. Trimming left V 1 base short and J 0 bases short, with 11 bases between. The CDR3 here is CASSQVRQGSTDTQYF. The DNA of the CDR3 is TGTGCCAGCAGCCAAGTTCGTCAGGGGAGCACAGATACGCAGTATTTT.

This chain joins TRBV7-8 and TRBJ1-5, with D tentatively TRBD1 (5 bases). The CDR3 is 18 amino acids. V was shortened by 0 bases and J by 1 base, with 16 bases between the two germline ends. Germline assignment: CDR1 SGHVS and CDR2 FQNEAQ. The CDR3 nucleotides read TGTGCCAGCAGCTTAGCGGAGGGGAGGGGAGGGAGCAATCAGCCCCAGCATTTT. Its translation: CASSLAEGRGGSNQPQHF.

In this sample, this clone turned up a few times. V usage is TRBV11-2 and J usage is TRBJ2-1; the match to TRBD1 covers 7 bases. The V gene's germline CDR1 is SGHAT and CDR2 FQNNGV. This CDR3 is built from 14 residues. J lost 9 bases, V lost 0 bases, and 5 bases had no gene match. In DNA, the CDR3 is TGTGCCAGCAGCTTAGATCCCACAGGGGTTGAGCAGTTCTTC. This gives the protein CASSLDPTGVEQFF.

The chain recombines TRBV29-1 with TRBJ1-2, with TRBD1 matching 9 bases. The germline gives CDR1 SQVTM, CDR2 ANQGSEA. The CDR3 loop spans 15 amino acids. V was clipped by 4 bases and J by 3 bases; unmatched bases: 9. The DNA of the CDR3 is TGCAGCGTTGCTCCTAGGACAGGGGCAGACTATGGCTACACCTTC. This encodes CSVAPRTGADYGYTF.

The chain couples TRBV7-8 to TRBJ2-7; no clear D gene. Germline CDR1 and CDR2: SGHVS and FQNEAQ. This CDR3 has 15 residues. V was clipped by 1 base and J by 4 bases, with 14 bases between them. CDR3 DNA sequence: TGTGCCAGCAGCTTAGGAGCGTCCCCCGTTTACGAGCAGTACTTC. The encoded protein is CASSLGASPVYEQYF.

The chain combines TRBV2 with TRBJ1-1, with TRBD1 as a possible D gene (5 bases). CDR1 and CDR2 (germline): SNHLY, FYNNEI. V was pared by 8 bases and J by 4 bases, with 11 bases between. This CDR3 is 12 amino acids long. The CDR3 nucleotides read TGTGCCAGCGGGGTGGGGGGCACTGAAGCTTTCTTT. This gives the protein CASGVGGTEAFF.

This clone has only a few counts. The rearrangement joins TRBV10-3 to TRBJ2-2, with D maybe TRBD1 (5 bases). From germline, CDR1 is ENHRY and CDR2 SYGVKD. With 0 bases removed from V and 2 bases from J, the gap between germline ends came to 7 bases. This CDR3 region has 15 residues. CDR3 sequence (DNA): TGTGCCATCAGTGAGTCTGACAGCAACACCGGGGAGCTGTTTTTT. It is translated as CAISESDSNTGELFF.

The chain combines TRBV5-1 with TRBJ2-3; D call uncertain. The length of the CDR3 is 14 residues. Trimming removed 0 bases at V and 6 bases at J, with 11 bases between. Per germline, CDR1 SGHRS and CDR2 YFSETQ. CDR3 DNA: TGCGCCAGCAGCTTGGAAGGTAGCCAGGATACGCAGTATTTT. This encodes CASSLEGSQDTQYF. Full variable domain (missing parts from reference TRBV5-1 and TRBJ2-3): KAGVTQTPRYLIKTRGQQVTLSCSPISGHRSVSWYQQTPGQGLQFLFEYFSETQRNKGNFPGRFSGRQFSNSRSEMNVSTLELGDSALYLCASSLEGSQDTQYFGPGTRLTVL.

This CDR3 reads CASSQIDFIGVGSYEQYF. The CDR3 DNA reads TGCGCCAGCAGCCAGATTGATTTTATAGGGGTGGGCTCCTACGAGCAGTACTTC. This chain connects TRBV4-1 to TRBJ2-7, with D possibly being TRBD1 (5 bases). The CDR3 is 18 residues long. Germline V gene lookup returns CDR1 MGHRA and CDR2 YSYEKL. V lost 3 bases, J lost 0 bases, and 21 bases lay in between.

The genes are TRBV2 and TRBJ2-1, with D perhaps matching TRBD1 (5 bases). Looked up from germline, CDR1 is SNHLY and CDR2 is FYNNEI. The CDR3 length is 15 residues. Between the trimmed V and J ends, which lost 6 bases and 0 bases, there was a span of 12 bases. The CDR3 region has the DNA TGTGCCAGCAGGACAGACCGCACCTCCTACAATGAGCAGTTCTTC. It codes for CASRTDRTSYNEQFF.

This chain connects TRBV5-1 to TRBJ2-7; 7 bases fit TRBD1. The CDR3 is made up of 14 amino acids. The germline V gene has CDR1 SGHRS and CDR2 YFSETQ. V lost 1 base, J lost 6 bases, and 7 bases stayed unmatched. As DNA, the CDR3 is TGCGCCAGCAGCTTGTCACCGACAGGGACCGAGCAGTACTTC. Translation gives CASSLSPTGTEQYF.

The rearrangement uses TRBV6-4 and TRBJ2-3; TRBD1 matches at 7 bases. Germline V gives CDR1 MRHNA, CDR2 SNTAGT. V trimming: 4 bases; J trimming: 1 base; junction bases outside the gene matches: 2. CDR3 length equals 14 residues. CDR3 region: CASSAGQGTDTQYF. CDR3 sequence (DNA): TGTGCCAGCAGTGCTGGACAGGGCACAGATACGCAGTATTTT.

V is TRBV6-5 and J is TRBJ2-3; D might be TRBD1 (5 bases). V gave up 6 bases and J gave up 4 bases, with 8 bases separating them. CDR3 size: 12 residues. Germline V lookup: CDR1 MNHEY, CDR2 SVGAGI. The CDR3 bases are TGTGCCAGCAGGACAGACGCAGATACGCAGTATTTT. This gives the protein CASRTDADTQYF.

The rearrangement joins TRBV4-3 to TRBJ2-1, with 10 nucleotides matching TRBD2. With 2 bases clipped from V and 9 bases from J, the junction kept 4 bases outside the gene matches. Per the germline V gene, CDR1 is LGHNA and CDR2 is YSLEER. The length of the CDR3 is 14 residues. CDR3 region: CASSQKRGGGEQFF. The CDR3 region has the DNA TGCGCCAGCAGCCAAAAGCGGGGGGGCGGTGAGCAGTTCTTC.

The CDR3 DNA is TGTGCCAGTAGTATAGGGCAGAACCATAACTATGGCTACACCTTC. The encoded protein is CASSIGQNHNYGYTF. This rearrangement joins TRBV19 to TRBJ1-2; D not resolved. Germline V CDR1 and CDR2: LNHDA, SQIVND (reference sequence). The V end was cut by 1 base, the J end by 1 base, with 10 bases between. The CDR3 loop spans 15 amino acids.

The chain links TRBV5-1 to TRBJ1-4; D gene ambiguous. The germline V and J ends were trimmed by 0 bases and 8 bases, with 14 bases remaining between them. This CDR3 is 15 amino acids long. The germline V gene encodes CDR1 SGHRS and CDR2 YFSETQ. CDR3 residues: CASSLAGWAGEKLFF. The CDR3 DNA is TGCGCCAGCAGCTTGGCCGGCTGGGCAGGAGAAAAACTGTTTTTT. Combining the CDR3 with reference TRBV5-1 and TRBJ1-4 gives the whole variable domain KAGVTQTPRYLIKTRGQQVTLSCSPISGHRSVSWYQQTPGQGLQFLFEYFSETQRNKGNFPGRFSGRQFSNSRSEMNVSTLELGDSALYLCASSLAGWAGEKLFFGSGTQLSVL.

The rearrangement uses TRBV6-5 and TRBJ2-7; 7 bases are shared with TRBD2. The CDR3 spans 15 residues. The germline gives CDR1 MNHEY, CDR2 SVGAGI. Trimming removed 0 bases from V and 4 bases from J; junction bases left unmatched: 6. The CDR3 nucleotides are TGTGCCAGCAGTTACTCCGGGACTACCTCGTACGAGCAGTACTTC. Its protein product is CASSYSGTTSYEQYF.

This sequence joins TRBV6-1 and TRBJ1-5, with unresolved D. The CDR3 consists of 13 residues. V was pared by 4 bases and J by 4 bases, with 8 bases between. CDR1 and CDR2 (germline): MNHNS, SASEGT. CDR3: CASSVVPNQPQHF. CDR3 DNA: TGTGCCAGCAGTGTTGTCCCAAATCAGCCCCAGCATTTT.

V gene TRBV29-1 combines with J gene TRBJ1-2; no clear D. This CDR3 is built from 14 residues. The germline gives CDR1 SQVTM, CDR2 ANQGSEA. Trimming pared 3 bases from V and 4 bases from J, leaving 15 bases between. The CDR3 DNA reads as TGCAGCGTTGATTTAGTCAGCGTTAGCTATGGCTACACCTTC. Translated, it gives CSVDLVSVSYGYTF.

The rearrangement uses TRBV7-6 and TRBJ2-5; TRBD1 agrees at 7 bases. The CDR3 is made up of 13 amino acids. Per germline, CDR1 SGHVS and CDR2 FNYEAQ. The V and J ends lost 1 base and 7 bases, in that order; junction bases with no gene match: 3. CDR3 nucleotides: TGTGCCAGCAGCTTAGGACAGGGTGGGACCCAGTACTTC. Its protein is CASSLGQGGTQYF.

The rearrangement joins TRBV6-6 to TRBJ2-5; D call uncertain. The J call could be wrong; TRBJ2-7 is a better fit for the DNA end. Per the germline V gene, CDR1 is MNHNY and CDR2 is SVGAGI (reference sequence). The CDR3 is made up of 12 amino acids. In nucleotides, the CDR3 is TGTGCCAGCAGAGGAGTTGGTAACGAGCAGTACTTC. Its protein product is CASRGVGNEQYF.

The chain uses TRBV7-2 and TRBJ1-6, with D possibly TRBD1 on 5 matching bases. This CDR3 spans 15 amino acids. V gave up 1 base and J gave up 8 bases, with 12 bases separating them. Germline CDR1 and CDR2: SGHTA and FQGNSA. The CDR3 protein is CASSLDPGSDSPLHF. CDR3 DNA: TGTGCCAGCAGCTTAGACCCAGGGTCGGATTCACCCCTCCACTTT. The whole variable domain, filled in from reference TRBV7-2 and TRBJ1-6, reads GAGVSQSPSNKVTEKGKDVELRCDPISGHTALYWYRQSLGQGLEFLIYFQGNSAPDKSGLPSDRFSAERTGGSVSTLTIQRTQQEDSAVYLCASSLDPGSDSPLHFGNGTRLTVT.

Note on this clone: A read error may account for a junction end that differs from germline. The rearrangement links TRBV7-7 to TRBJ1-3; 7 positions agree with TRBD1. From germline, CDR1 is SSHAT and CDR2 FNYEAQ (reference sequence). There are 17 residues in the CDR3. The CDR3 DNA reads as TGTGCTAGCAGTTTTCCCGCGGGACAGATCTCTGGAAACACCATATATTTT. Its protein is CASSFPAGQISGNTIYF.

The rearrangement links TRBV2 to TRBJ1-4; D might be TRBD1 (5 bases). Germline CDR1 and CDR2: SNHLY and FYNNEI. The V and J ends lost 8 bases and 2 bases respectively, with 18 bases between them. This CDR3 spans 16 amino acids. The CDR3, as DNA: TGTGCCAGCTCCCCCGCATACAGGATGACTAATGAAAAACTGTTTTTT. Protein product: CASSPAYRMTNEKLFF.

The chain joins TRBV6-5 to TRBJ1-4, with TRBD1 matching over 7 bases. V dropped 6 bases and J dropped 5; count of bases not matched to a gene: 6. Germline-derived CDR1 and CDR2 are MNHEY and SVGAGI. The CDR3 is made up of 14 amino acids. The CDR3 spells CASSWDRKNEKLFF. The CDR3 DNA reads TGTGCCAGCAGCTGGGACAGAAAAAATGAAAAACTGTTTTTT.